This TCR beta chain was documented in a study of CD8 T cells in ankylosing spondylitis. Concerning this clonotype itself: Its cognate antigen is unknown.

Broader study findings: Disease-linked clones were found to be CD8+ and relatively rare in peripheral blood. Clones linked to disease were reported to show significant enrichment in matched ankylosing spondylitis synovial fluid.

This CDR3 has 13 amino acids. Losses at the gene ends were 6 bases for V and 7 bases for J; bases not matched to a gene: 4. Germline V gene data show CDR1 as MNHEY and CDR2 as SMNVEV (reference sequence). It was by quantitative 5'-RACE with molecular barcodes that TCR beta libraries were made. TCRdb reprocessed the 5' RACE reads via MiXCR and lists one record per CDR3 protein. Among 200,000 to 300,000 distinct CDR3 sequences listed, roughly 32% were seen once. Sequenced sample: blood, either unsorted or a sorted T cell fraction (not recorded which). This sequence was found in a male donor with ankylosing spondylitis or in good health (not recorded which). This chain joins TRBV27 and TRBJ2-7; 12 bases line up with TRBD1. DNA for the CDR3: TGTGCCAGCAGCGGGACAGGGGGCGATGAGCAGTACTTC. Translating gives CASSGTGGDEQYF.